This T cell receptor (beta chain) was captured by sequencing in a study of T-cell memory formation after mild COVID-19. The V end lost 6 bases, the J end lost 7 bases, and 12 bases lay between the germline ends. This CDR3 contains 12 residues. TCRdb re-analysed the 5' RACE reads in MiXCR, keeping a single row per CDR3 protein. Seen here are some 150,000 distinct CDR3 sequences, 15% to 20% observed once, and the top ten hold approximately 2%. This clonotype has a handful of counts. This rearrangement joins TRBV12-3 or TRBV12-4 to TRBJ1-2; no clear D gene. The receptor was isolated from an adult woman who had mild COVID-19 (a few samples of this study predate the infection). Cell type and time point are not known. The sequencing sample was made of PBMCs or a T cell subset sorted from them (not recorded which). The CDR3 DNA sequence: TGTGCCAGCAGCCCTGGACGCTTTGGCTACACCTTC. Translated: CASSPGRFGYTF.